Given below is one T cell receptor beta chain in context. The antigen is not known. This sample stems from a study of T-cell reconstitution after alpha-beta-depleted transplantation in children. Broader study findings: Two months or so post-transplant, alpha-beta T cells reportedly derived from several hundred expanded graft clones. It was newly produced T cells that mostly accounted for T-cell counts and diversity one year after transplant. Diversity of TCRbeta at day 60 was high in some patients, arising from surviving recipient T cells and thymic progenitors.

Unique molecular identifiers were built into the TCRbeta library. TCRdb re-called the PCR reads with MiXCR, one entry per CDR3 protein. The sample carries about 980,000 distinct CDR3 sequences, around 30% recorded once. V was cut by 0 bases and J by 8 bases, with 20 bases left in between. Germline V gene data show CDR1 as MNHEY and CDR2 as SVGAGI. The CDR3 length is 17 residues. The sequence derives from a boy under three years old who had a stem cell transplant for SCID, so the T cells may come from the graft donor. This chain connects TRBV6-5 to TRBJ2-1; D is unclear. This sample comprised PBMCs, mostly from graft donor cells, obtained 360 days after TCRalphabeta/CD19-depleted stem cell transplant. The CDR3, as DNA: TGTGCCAGCAGTTACTCCCTGTCTAGGGTACAACGTCATGAGCAGTTCTTC. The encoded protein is CASSYSLSRVQRHEQFF.